Below, one T cell receptor (beta chain) is given with its context. Germline values: CDR1 MNHNY, CDR2 SVGAGI (reference sequence). V lost 2 bases and J lost 4, with 11 bases in between. This CDR3 has 14 amino acids. These data come from a study of blood T cell repertoires in COVID-19. The overall study: PBMCs, B-cell-depleted T cells, or T cells provided the cDNA or gDNA that made up the material.

Sequencing was performed with immunoSEQ multiplex PCR; in TCRdb, only in-frame clones are kept and a portion is missing. The table lists approximately 200,000 clones, approximately 85% of them singletons, with approximately 12% in the top ten. In assigning cohorts, the study relied on participant-reported clinical history. The genes are TRBV6-6 and TRBJ2-5, with a possible D match to TRBD2 (6 bases). Sequencing was carried out using PBMCs or T cells enriched from blood (not recorded which). This sequence originates from a man in his forties or fifties who had recovered from COVID-19. The CDR3 loop is CASSYTGSGETQYF. As DNA, the CDR3 is TGTGCCAGCAGTTACACCGGGAGTGGAGAGACCCAGTACTTC.